The source of this T cell receptor beta chain is a study of cytomegalovirus exposure and HLA in healthy donors (dated by TCRdb to about 2017). Describing the broader study: An earlier analysis of 587 of the donors reported about 290 Gb of sequence data and 100 million to 130 million unique TCR beta sequences from some 180 million T cells. A later genetic analysis used genome-wide SNP genotypes for about three fifths of the 666 donors, treating that subset as a discovery cohort. Of the approximately 400 genotyped donors, over 70% fell in the genetic ancestry cluster associated with self-reported Caucasian donors. Donor age, sex, ethnicity and CMV serostatus were compiled together with the repertoire data. In the later analysis, no new phenotypic data were used to find candidate immune exposures; instead, reliance was placed on TCR beta sequences and their occurrence across donors. A later analysis re-analyzed previously published TCR beta repertoires from roughly 630 donors and added high-resolution HLA genotyping to study TCR occurrence patterns. Roughly five DR-DQ haplotypes were treated as single units for association and clustering because of strong linkage in the cohort. The study used immunosequencing to profile the T cell repertoires of about 670 subjects and linked those repertoires to cytomegalovirus serostatus. Besides the first cohort of more than 650 subjects, a separate validation cohort made up of roughly 120 different subjects was used. To predict cytomegalovirus infection status, the study brought together high-throughput TCR immunosequencing, statistical association of individual TCRs with disease status, and machine learning. Every repertoire in the discovery cohort had been generated on one and the same sequencing platform. Class I and class II HLA loci were covered by the typing at four-digit resolution. In an earlier analysis of about 590 of the donors, high-throughput TCR beta sequencing was used to judge whether each TCR beta V gene segment behaved as functional or pseudogenic. The number of typed donors differed by locus: about 620-640 for A, B, C, DRB1 and DQB1; 522 for DQA1; around 580 for DPA1; and some 430 for DPB1. The study was designed to test whether signatures of past pathogen exposure could be identified by cataloging public T cell receptors. Across 398 genotyped donors of the cohort, an average of roughly 230,000 unique TCR beta nucleotide sequences per donor were sequenced, and about a sixth of those sequences were non-productive. An early release that covered about 600 HLA-typed donors contained around 330 gigabases of sequencing data and around 85 million unique TCR sequences. Broad study findings and their caveats: A further reported finding was that TCR beta sequences accurately predicted the HLA-A and HLA-B alleles for most subjects in the first cohort. Presence/absence analyses assumed roughly uniform sequencing depth across donors, an assumption that may not hold. V-gene and J-gene trimming of TCR beta chains was associated with a missense DCLRE1C variant in a later genetic analysis, and the association was replicated in an independent cohort. An earlier analysis of approximately 530 of the donors showed that most TCR beta V segments appeared in productive rearrangements either about 87% or about 30% of the time, which broadly matched IMGT annotations. Most CMV-associated TCR beta chains appeared to be HLA-restricted in a later analysis, and the HLA associations seemed to be driven largely by CMV exposure. In a later analysis, around 17,000 TCR beta sequences were associated with specific HLA alleles at a false discovery rate of 0.05. The authors suggested that the approach could potentially be extended to other disease states and immunological phenotypes. Most TCR sequences were observed very rarely across donors, whereas some public TCRs were present in many individuals. A group of highly shared sequence variants was considered likely to be a technical artifact of the sequencing pipeline. For the cohort, immune exposure information was limited to CMV serostatus. A later analysis reported that several top co-occurrence clusters appeared linked to parvovirus B19, influenza, CMV and Epstein-Barr virus. Some IMGT-functional V segments, including TRBV6-2 and TRBV6-3, could not be distinguished by the 87-base-pair reads and were therefore excluded. Compared with equally common non-associated chains, HLA-associated TCR beta chains in a later analysis were more clonally expanded and had lower generation probabilities. According to a later genetic analysis, donors in an Asian-associated ancestry cluster had fewer N-insertions in productive TCRs than the approximately 690-donor mean. Linkage disequilibrium might explain the correlated functional status among segregating V segments, but an unknown experimental factor could not be excluded. Because some donors lacked HLA typing at each locus, the association tests relied only on the typed subset. This cohort had only TCR beta chains sequenced, and the lack of alpha or paired-chain data limited which features could be detected. The classifier was reported to diagnose cytomegalovirus status with high specificity and sensitivity in both the original cohort and the validation cohort. A total of fewer than 200 TCR beta chains were listed by the study as associated with cytomegalovirus. When HLA alleles, especially DR and DQ, strongly co-occurred, attributing TCR associations to individual alleles was difficult. A few of the identified cytomegalovirus-associated TCR beta chains were confirmed in vitro to be specific for cytomegalovirus antigens. The earlier analysis of some 540 of the donors excluded 15 to 20 rarely observed V segments, including chromosome 9 orphons, because counts were too low. According to a later analysis, TCR association rates differed among HLA loci, with DRB1 alleles showing the most associated TCRs and HLA-C alleles showing the fewest.

The cohort comprised fewer than 750 healthy bone marrow donors. Cohort members were all nominally healthy when sampled, although unrecorded immune exposures were likely present. The donor tested CMV seronegative, placing the donor among the roughly 340 seronegative members of the cohort. Every donor gave a peripheral blood sample, and the peripheral blood mononuclear cells from that sample were used for TCR beta sequencing. Genomic DNA extraction from the blood cell samples was performed with the Qiagen DNeasy Blood Extraction Kit. This clone came up a few times. Which antigen it targets is not known. Base-call qualities are not available, and no considerably larger clone is one nucleotide away. From the cysteine up to the phenylalanine, the CDR3 has a length of 18 residues. Left in the record is the CDR3 DNA by itself, 54 bases read in frame from the first base. Reading the germline V gene (reference sequence) gives CDR1 MNHEY and CDR2 SMNVEV. Trimming removed 5 bases from V and 0 bases from J; the gene matches leave 14 bases unexplained.

The library was generated by the immunoSEQ multiplex PCR assay. The multiplex PCR relied on a mix of 60 forward primers for TCR Vbeta segments and 13 reverse primers for TCR Jbeta segments. The CDR3 region of rearranged TCR beta genes was amplified from genomic DNA by a multiplex PCR assay. On the Illumina HiSeq System, the amplified TCR beta libraries were sequenced as 87-base-pair reads. The original methods were these. In a later analysis, tens of millions of unique TCR beta chains were counted across the approximately 640 repertoires, and about 10 million of these chains were shared by at least two donors. Raw reads were error-corrected and collapsed into unique sequences with a nearest-neighbor algorithm that merged closely related sequences to remove PCR and sequencing errors. To assign V, D and J gene segments, CDR3 sequences were aligned to IMGT reference sequences. For a sequence to be retained, a match of at least six nucleotides to both a V gene segment and a J gene segment was required. A rearrangement was called productive if the CDR3 had no stop codons and remained in frame with V and J, and every other rearrangement was called non-productive. Following IMGT convention, CDR3 was defined as the stretch from the second conserved V-encoded cysteine up to the conserved J-encoded phenylalanine. In an earlier analysis of 550 to 650 of the donors, sequences lacking an unambiguous match to a single V gene segment were excluded. An earlier analysis of over 450 of the donors classified V segments as functional when productive rearrangements were above 56.7% and as segregating when the standard deviation between donors was above 5%. A statistical classification framework was developed to diagnose cytomegalovirus status using the catalog of TCR beta chain sequences. In a later analysis, V and J genes were assigned by comparing TCR nucleotide sequences against IMGT/GENE-DB human TR gene sequences. Using the TCRdist pipeline, a later analysis assigned CDR3 sequences along with most-parsimonious VDJ recombination scenarios. In a later analysis, each TCR beta chain was defined by its CDR3 amino acid sequence together with its V-gene family, and reads without a unique V-gene family were excluded. In a later analysis, fewer than 650 highly shared, low-generation-probability nucleotide sequences were removed to address suspected cross-contamination and a sequencing artifact. For each public chain, a later analysis derived a clonal expansion index from normalized ranks of inferred template counts within each repertoire. Generation probabilities in a later analysis came from a VDJ recombination model fitted to out-of-frame rearrangements, and those results were checked against IGoR. Hypergeometric tests were used in a later analysis to score TCR-TCR, TCR-HLA and TCR-CMV co-occurrence, with a repertoire-size bias correction applied to the TCR pairs. False discovery rates were estimated in a later analysis by permuting HLA or CMV assignments 20 times. In a later analysis, co-occurring TCRs were grouped with DBSCAN, and TCRdist sequence similarity was added when clustering was performed within HLA-allele-positive subsets. Repertoires with fewer than 30,000 or more than 120,000 public chains, plus five repertoires with anomalous nucleotide sharing, were excluded from co-occurrence clustering. In its TCRdb copy, this immuneACCESS table keeps in-frame sequences only and misses some clones. Where compared with another copy, unresolved V genes explain less than half of these, and the others have no known cause. V, J and clone size are taken as reported in that table, and D and trimming were inferred from the DNA itself. In all, the sample holds about 120,000 clones, and about three quarters of those were seen once. Of the sample, 1.2% falls within the top ten clones.

The receptor comes from a female donor in good health and CMV-seronegative. The V gene is TRBV27 and the J gene is TRBJ1-1, and 8 junction bases match TRBD1. The sequenced sample consisted of PBMCs. The CDR3 region: CASSPDRQGAMVNTEAFF. The sequence in DNA is TGTGCCAGCAGTCCCGACCGGCAGGGGGCTATGGTGAACACTGAAGCTTTCTTT.